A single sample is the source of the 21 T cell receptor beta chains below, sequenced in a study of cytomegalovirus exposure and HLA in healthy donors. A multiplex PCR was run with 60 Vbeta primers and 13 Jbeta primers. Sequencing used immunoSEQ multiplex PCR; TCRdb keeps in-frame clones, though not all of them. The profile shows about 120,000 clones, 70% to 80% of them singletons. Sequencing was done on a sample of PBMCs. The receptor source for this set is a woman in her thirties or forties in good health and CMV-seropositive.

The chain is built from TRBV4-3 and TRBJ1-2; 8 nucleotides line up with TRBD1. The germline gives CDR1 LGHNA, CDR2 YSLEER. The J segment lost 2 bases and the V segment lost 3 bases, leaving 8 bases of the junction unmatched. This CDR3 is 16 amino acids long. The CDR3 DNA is TGCGCCAGCAGCCAGGGCCGGACAGGGAGAAACTATGGCTACACCTTC. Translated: CASSQGRTGRNYGYTF.

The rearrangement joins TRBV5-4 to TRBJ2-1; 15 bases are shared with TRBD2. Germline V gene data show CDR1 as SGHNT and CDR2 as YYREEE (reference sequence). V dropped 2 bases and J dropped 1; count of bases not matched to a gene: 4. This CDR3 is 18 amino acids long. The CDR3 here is CASSFRTSGRGSYNEQFF. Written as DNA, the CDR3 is TGTGCCAGCAGCTTCAGGACTAGCGGGAGGGGGTCCTACAATGAGCAGTTCTTC.

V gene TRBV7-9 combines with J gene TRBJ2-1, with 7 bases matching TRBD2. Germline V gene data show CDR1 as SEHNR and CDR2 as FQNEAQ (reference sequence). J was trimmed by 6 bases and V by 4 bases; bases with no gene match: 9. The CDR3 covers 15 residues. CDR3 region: CASSSRWASGNEQFF. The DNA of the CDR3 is TGTGCCAGCAGCTCCAGGTGGGCTAGCGGCAATGAGCAGTTCTTC.

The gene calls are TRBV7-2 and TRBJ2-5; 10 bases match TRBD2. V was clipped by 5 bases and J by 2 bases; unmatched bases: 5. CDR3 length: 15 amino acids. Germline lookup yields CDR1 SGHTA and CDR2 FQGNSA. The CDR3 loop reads CASSPGLASQETQYF. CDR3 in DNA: TGTGCCAGCAGCCCGGGACTAGCGAGTCAAGAGACCCAGTACTTC.

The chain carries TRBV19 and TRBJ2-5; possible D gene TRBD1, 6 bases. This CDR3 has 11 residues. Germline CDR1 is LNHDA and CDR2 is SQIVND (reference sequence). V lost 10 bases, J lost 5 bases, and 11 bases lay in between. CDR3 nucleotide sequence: TGTGCCACTGGGGGCGGGGAGACCCAGTACTTC. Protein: CATGGGETQYF.

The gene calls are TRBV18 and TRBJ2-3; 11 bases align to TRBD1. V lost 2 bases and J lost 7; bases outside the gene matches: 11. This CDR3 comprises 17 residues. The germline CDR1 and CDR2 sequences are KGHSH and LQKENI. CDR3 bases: TGTGCCAGCTCACCATCCCTGGACAGGGGGCGTTCGAATACGCAGTATTTT. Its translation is CASSPSLDRGRSNTQYF. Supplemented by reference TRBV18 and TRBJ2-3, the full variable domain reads NAGVMQNPRHLVRRRGQEARLRCSPMKGHSHVYWYRQLPEEGLKFMVYLQKENIIDESGMPKERFSAEFPKEGPSILRIQQVVRGDSAAYFCASSPSLDRGRSNTQYFGPGTRLTVL.

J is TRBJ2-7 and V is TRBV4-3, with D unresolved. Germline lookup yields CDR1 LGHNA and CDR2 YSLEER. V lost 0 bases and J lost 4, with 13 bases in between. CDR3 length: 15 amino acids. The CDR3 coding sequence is TGCGCCAGCAGCCAAGATGGTTATAACTCGTACGAGCAGTACTTC. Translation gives CASSQDGYNSYEQYF.

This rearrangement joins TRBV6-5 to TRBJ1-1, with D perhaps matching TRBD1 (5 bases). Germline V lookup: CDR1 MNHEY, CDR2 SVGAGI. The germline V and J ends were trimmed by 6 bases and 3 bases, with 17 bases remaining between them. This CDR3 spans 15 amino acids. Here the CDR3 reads CASRHYFGGDTEAFF. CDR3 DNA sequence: TGTGCCAGCAGACACTACTTCGGGGGAGACACTGAAGCTTTCTTT.

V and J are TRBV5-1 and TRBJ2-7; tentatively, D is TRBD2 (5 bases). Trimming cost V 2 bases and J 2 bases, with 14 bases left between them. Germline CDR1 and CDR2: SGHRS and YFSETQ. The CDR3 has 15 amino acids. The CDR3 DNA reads TGCGCCAGCAGCTTTAGCAGCGGTAGAACCTACGAGCAGTACTTC. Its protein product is CASSFSSGRTYEQYF.

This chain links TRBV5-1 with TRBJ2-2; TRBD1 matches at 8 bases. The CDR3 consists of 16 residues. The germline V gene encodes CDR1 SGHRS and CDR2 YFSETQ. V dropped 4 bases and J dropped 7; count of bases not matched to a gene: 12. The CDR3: CASSGPGQEAGGELFF. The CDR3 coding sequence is TGCGCCAGCAGCGGACCGGGACAGGAGGCTGGCGGGGAGCTGTTTTTT.

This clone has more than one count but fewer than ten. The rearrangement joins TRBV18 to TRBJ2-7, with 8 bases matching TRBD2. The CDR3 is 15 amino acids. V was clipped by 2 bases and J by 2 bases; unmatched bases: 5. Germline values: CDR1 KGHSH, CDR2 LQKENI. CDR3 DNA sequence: TGTGCCAGCTCACCAAGTACAGCGGGAGCCTACGAGCAGTACTTC. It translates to CASSPSTAGAYEQYF.

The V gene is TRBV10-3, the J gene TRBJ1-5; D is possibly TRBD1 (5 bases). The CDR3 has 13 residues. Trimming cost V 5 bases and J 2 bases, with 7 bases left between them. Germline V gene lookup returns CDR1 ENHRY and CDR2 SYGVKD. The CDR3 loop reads CAISQGGNQPQHF. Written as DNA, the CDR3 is TGTGCCATCAGTCAAGGGGGCAATCAGCCCCAGCATTTT.

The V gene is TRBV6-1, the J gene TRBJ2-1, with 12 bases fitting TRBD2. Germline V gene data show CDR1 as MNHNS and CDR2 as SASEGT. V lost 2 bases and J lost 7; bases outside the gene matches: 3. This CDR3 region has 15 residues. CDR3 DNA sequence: TGTGCCAGCAGTGAATCTAGCGGGGGGGCGAATGAGCAGTTCTTC. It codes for CASSESSGGANEQFF.

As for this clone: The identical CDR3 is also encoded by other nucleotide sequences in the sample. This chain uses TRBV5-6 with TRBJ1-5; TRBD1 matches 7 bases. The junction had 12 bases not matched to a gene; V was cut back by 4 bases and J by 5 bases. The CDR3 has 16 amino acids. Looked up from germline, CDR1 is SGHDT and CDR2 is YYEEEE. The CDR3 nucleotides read TGTGCCAGCAGCGCCACCAGACAGGGCGGCCATCAGCCCCAGCATTTT. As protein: CASSATRQGGHQPQHF.

The CDR3 nucleotides read TGTGCCAGCAGTGACCGGGGATTAGGGCAAGAGACCCAGTACTTC. Protein sequence: CASSDRGLGQETQYF. This chain joins TRBV2 and TRBJ2-5; D perhaps matches TRBD2 (5 bases). With 3 bases removed from V and 2 bases from J, the gap between germline ends came to 13 bases. Looked up from germline, CDR1 is SNHLY and CDR2 is FYNNEI. The CDR3 is 15 residues long.

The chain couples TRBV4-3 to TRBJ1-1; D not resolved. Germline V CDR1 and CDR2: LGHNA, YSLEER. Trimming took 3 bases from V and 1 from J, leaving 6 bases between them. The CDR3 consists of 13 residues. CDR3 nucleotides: TGCGCCAGCAGCCACCTCAGGAACACTGAAGCTTTCTTT. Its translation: CASSHLRNTEAFF.

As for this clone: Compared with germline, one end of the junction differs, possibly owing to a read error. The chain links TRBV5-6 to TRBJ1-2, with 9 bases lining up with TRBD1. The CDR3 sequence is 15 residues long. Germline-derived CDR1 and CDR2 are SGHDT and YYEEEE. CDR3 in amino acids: CASAPGTGFHYDYTF. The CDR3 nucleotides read TGTGCCAGCGCCCCCGGGACAGGGTTTCACTATGACTACACCTTC.

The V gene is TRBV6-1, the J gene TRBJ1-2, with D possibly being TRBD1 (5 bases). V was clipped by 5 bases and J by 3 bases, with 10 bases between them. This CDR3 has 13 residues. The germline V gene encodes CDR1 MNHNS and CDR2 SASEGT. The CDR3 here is CASSPQGDYGYTF. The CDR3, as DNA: TGTGCCAGCAGTCCTCAGGGTGACTATGGCTACACCTTC.

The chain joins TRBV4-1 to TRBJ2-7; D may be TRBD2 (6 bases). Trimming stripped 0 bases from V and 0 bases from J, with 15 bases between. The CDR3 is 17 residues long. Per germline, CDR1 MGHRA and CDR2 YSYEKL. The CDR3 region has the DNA TGCGCCAGCAGCCAAGAGGGAGGAGGGGCCGGCTCCTACGAGCAGTACTTC. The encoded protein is CASSQEGGGAGSYEQYF.

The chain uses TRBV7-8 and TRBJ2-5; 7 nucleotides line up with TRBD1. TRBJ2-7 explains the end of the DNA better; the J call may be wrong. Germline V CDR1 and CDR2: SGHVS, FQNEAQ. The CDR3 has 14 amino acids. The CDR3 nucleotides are TGTGCCAGCAGCTCTCGACAGGGCATTTACGAGCAGTACTTC. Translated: CASSSRQGIYEQYF.

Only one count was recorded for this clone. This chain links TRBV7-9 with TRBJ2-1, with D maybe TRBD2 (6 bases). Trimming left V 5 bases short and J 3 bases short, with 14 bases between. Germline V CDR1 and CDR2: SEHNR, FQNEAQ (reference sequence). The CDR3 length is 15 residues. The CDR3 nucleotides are TGTGCCAGCAGCCCCCGGGAGCCTGGCTACAATGAGCAGTTCTTC. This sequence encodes CASSPREPGYNEQFF.